This T cell receptor (beta chain) was sequenced during a study of T cell clones after liver transplantation. V shed 5 bases and J shed 4 bases, with 14 bases lying between them. Germline-derived CDR1 and CDR2 are SGHVS and FNYEAQ. The CDR3 consists of 14 residues. Generated by immunoSEQ multiplex PCR, the TCRdb table keeps only in-frame clones and is missing some. The repertoire holds 70,000 to 85,000 clones, with 80% as singletons. The TCR sequence derives from a human donor who received a liver transplant. This specimen was CD4+ T cells from blood, taken before liver transplant. The chain has TRBV7-6 and TRBJ2-5, with D possibly matching TRBD1 (6 bases). CDR3 nucleotides: TGTGCCAGCAGCCAACAGAGCAGGGGAGAGACCCAGTACTTC. Translating gives CASSQQSRGETQYF. Looking up the rest from reference TRBV7-6 and TRBJ2-5 gives the full variable domain: GAGVSQSPRYKVTKRGQDVALRCDPISGHVSLYWYRQALGQGPEFLTYFNYEAQQDKSGLPNDRFSAERPEGSISTLTIQRTEQRDSAMYRCASSQQSRGETQYFGPGTRLLVL.